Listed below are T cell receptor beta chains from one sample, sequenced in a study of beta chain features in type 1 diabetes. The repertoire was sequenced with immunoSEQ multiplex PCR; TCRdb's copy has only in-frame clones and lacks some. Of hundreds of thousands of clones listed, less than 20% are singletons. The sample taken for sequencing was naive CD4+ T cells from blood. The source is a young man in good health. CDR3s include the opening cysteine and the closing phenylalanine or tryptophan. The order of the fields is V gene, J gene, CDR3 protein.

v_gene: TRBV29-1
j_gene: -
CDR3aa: CSVVGFGEQYF

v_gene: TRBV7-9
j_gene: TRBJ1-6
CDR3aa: CASSFRDRGSSPLHF

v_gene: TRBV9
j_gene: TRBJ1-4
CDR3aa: CASSPTATNEKLFF

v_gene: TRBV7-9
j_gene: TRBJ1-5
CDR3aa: CASSFSTGTNQPQHF

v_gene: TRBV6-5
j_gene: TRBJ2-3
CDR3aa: CASSYRTRTDTQYF

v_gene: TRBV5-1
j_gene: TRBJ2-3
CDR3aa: CASSLQQDTQYF

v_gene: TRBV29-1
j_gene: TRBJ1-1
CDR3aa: CSVLVLNTEAFF

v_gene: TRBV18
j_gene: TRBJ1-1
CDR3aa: CASSPPWGTTEAFF

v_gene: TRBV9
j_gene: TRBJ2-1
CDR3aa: CASSRAPGANEQFF

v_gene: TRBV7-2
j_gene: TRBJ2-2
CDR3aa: CASSRRPGQGSTGELFF

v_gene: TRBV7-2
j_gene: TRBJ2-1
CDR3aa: CASSLVRDRVNEQFF

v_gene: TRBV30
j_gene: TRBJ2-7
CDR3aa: CAWSGFSRVSSYEQYF

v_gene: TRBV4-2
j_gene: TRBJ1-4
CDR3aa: CASSQERRGEKLFF

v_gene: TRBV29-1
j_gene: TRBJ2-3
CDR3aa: CSVKTTGTRGPDTQYF

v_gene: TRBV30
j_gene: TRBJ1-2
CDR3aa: CAWMRGGYGYTF

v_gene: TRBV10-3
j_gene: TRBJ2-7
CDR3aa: CAIRGLAADEQYF

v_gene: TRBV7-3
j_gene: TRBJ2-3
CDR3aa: CASSLIGRKDTDTQYF

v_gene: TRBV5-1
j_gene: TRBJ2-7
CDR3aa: CASSFGNSGSSYEQYF

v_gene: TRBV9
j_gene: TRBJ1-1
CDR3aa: CASSVGVDRGRRNTEAFF

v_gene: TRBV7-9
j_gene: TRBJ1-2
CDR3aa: CASSLVEGARGYTF

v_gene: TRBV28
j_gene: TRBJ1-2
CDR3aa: CASSYGDFGNYGYTF

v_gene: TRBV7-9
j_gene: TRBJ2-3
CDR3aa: CASTPGPSTDTQYF

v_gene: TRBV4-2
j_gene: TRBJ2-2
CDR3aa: CASSQDLGGRTGELFF

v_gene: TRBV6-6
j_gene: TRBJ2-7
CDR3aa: CASSYSGAGSSYF

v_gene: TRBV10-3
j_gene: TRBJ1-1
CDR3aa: CAISEGFGRMNTEAFF